These T cell receptor beta chains were read from a single sample in a study of blood T cell repertoires in COVID-19. Method: immunoSEQ multiplex PCR; TCRdb's copy keeps in-frame clones and lacks some. The sample includes roughly 200,000 clones, 70% to 90% seen only once; the top ten take roughly 9.7%. The sequencing sample was made of peripheral blood. The receptors shown here come from a human donor with active or convalescent COVID-19. The donor label of this sample is uncertain. Both conserved end residues are part of each CDR3. The D gene is left open where the match is weak. Clone size is given for some rows only: seen once, a few or many times, or a class if the clone is expanded.

TRBV5-6	NA	13	TRBJ1-2	NA	CASSFDLLAGYTF	TGTGCCAGCAGCTTTGATTTGCTGGCCGGCTACACCTTC
TRBV7-3	NA	15	TRBJ2-1	TRBD2	CASSTSGGAKNEQFF	TGTGCCAGCAGCACTAGCGGGGGGGCCAAGAATGAGCAGTTCTTC
TRBV28	NA	13	TRBJ1-1	NA	CASSLRTYTEAFF	TGTGCCAGCAGCCTTCGGACATACACTGAAGCTTTCTTT
TRBV5-1	NA	15	TRBJ2-5	TRBD1	CASQLGTGAGETQYF	TGCGCCAGCCAGCTCGGGACAGGGGCCGGAGAGACCCAGTACTTC
TRBV19	NA	15	TRBJ1-5	TRBD1	CASNPGTGTGQPQHF	TGTGCCAGTAACCCCGGGACAGGGACCGGTCAGCCCCAGCATTTT
TRBV25-1	NA	15	TRBJ2-3	TRBD1	CASSAGQGHSDTQYF	TGTGCCAGCAGTGCCGGACAGGGCCATTCAGATACGCAGTATTTT
TRBV5-6	NA	15	TRBJ2-3	NA	CASGFRVSGTDTQYF	TGTGCCAGCGGCTTCAGGGTTTCGGGCACAGATACGCAGTATTTT
TRBV5-1	once	16	TRBJ2-3	TRBD2	CASSLRASGATDTQYF	TGCGCCAGCAGCTTGAGGGCTAGCGGGGCCACAGATACGCAGTATTTT
TRBV7-9	NA	13	TRBJ2-5	NA	CASSLWERETQYF	TGTGCCAGCAGCTTGTGGGAGAGAGAGACCCAGTACTTC
TRBV28	once	15	TRBJ2-1	TRBD2	CASRWTSGAYNEQFF	TGTGCCAGCAGGTGGACTAGCGGGGCCTACAATGAGCAGTTCTTC
TRBV5-1	once	17	TRBJ2-3	TRBD2	CASSFRGGVLSTDTQYF	TGCGCCAGCAGCTTCCGCGGGGGGGTTTTGAGCACAGATACGCAGTATTTT
TRBV14	NA	15	TRBJ2-5	TRBD2	CASSFLTSGGETQYF	TGTGCCAGCAGCTTCCTGACTAGCGGGGGTGAGACCCAGTACTTC
TRBV11-1	NA	12	TRBJ2-3	NA	CASSSSTDTQYF	TGTGCCAGCAGCTCTAGCACAGATACGCAGTATTTT
TRBV6-2/TRBV6-3	NA	14	TRBJ1-6	NA	CASSYSSTESPLHF	TGTGCCAGCAGTTACTCCTCGACAGAATCACCCCTCCACTTT
TRBV7-9	NA	19	TRBJ2-1	NA	CASSLAWGGMGEPGKEQFF	TGTGCCAGCAGCTTAGCGTGGGGCGGGATGGGGGAGCCCGGGAAGGAGCAGTTCTTC